This T cell receptor (beta chain) came from a study of CD8+ T cells in alopecia areata. This clone was observed a few times. Peripheral blood samples and lesional scalp punch biopsies were obtained from alopecia areata patients. Both CD4+ and CD8+ T cells were separated by sorting PBMCs. Trimming left V 2 bases short and J 0 bases short, with 4 bases between. The CDR3 sequence is 12 residues long. Germline V lookup: CDR1 GTSNPN, CDR2 SVGIG (reference sequence). RNA extraction was followed by reverse transcription into cDNA, which acted as the sequencing template. Profiling relied on immunoSEQ multiplex PCR, and the TCRdb table lists in-frame clones only, not all of them. This sample has 150,000 or so clones, with roughly 44% found just once.

The sample taken for sequencing was CD4+ T cells sorted from blood. The chain recombines TRBV30 with TRBJ2-5; no firm D call. This TCR was sampled from a human donor with alopecia areata. DNA for the CDR3: TGTGCCTGGAGTCAGAACCAAGAGACCCAGTACTTC. Its protein is CAWSQNQETQYF.